This TCR beta chain was found in a study of T cell clones after liver transplantation. Study-wide background: Liver transplant recipients had immunosuppression withdrawal attempted within 2 years. TCRbeta sequencing after a pre-transplant mixed lymphocyte reaction identified graft-donor-reactive clones, later tracked in post-transplant blood.

Germline loops: CDR1 SGDLS, CDR2 YYNGEE. The CDR3 consists of 17 residues. V trimming: 3 bases; J trimming: 5 bases; junction bases outside the gene matches: 8. As concerns this clone: The antigen remains unidentified.

Findings and caveats of the study: Post-transplant, graft-donor-reactive CD4 TCRbeta sequences in blood dropped significantly in most of the 8 subjects.

TCRdb's copy holds only in-frame clones and misses some; the assay was immunoSEQ multiplex PCR. Of several thousand clones listed, 81% are singletons. This chain uses TRBV9 with TRBJ2-3; 14 nucleotides match TRBD2. The sample in question was CD8+ T cells from blood, obtained before liver transplant. The receptor was derived from a human donor who received a liver transplant. The DNA of the CDR3 is TGTGCCAGCAGCGCCGCTCGACTAGCGGGAGGGGTAGATACGCAGTATTTT. Protein sequence: CASSAARLAGGVDTQYF.